Ten or more counts support the clone carrying this T cell receptor beta chain. Its antigen is unknown. One entry per CDR3 protein, called by TCRdb with MiXCR from the 5' RACE reads. The sample records about 240,000 distinct CDR3 sequences, 7% to 10% being singletons. There are 15 residues in the CDR3. Germline CDR1 and CDR2: SNHLY and FYNNEI. After removal of 6 bases from V and 5 bases from J, the junction contained 7 bases not matched to a gene. This sample stems from a study of CD8 T cells in ankylosing spondylitis. Study conclusions and caveats: In ankylosing spondylitis blood, a motif of fewer than 10 highly homologous TCR beta variants appeared characteristic.

V gene TRBV2 combines with J gene TRBJ1-5, with TRBD1 matching 10 bases. The sequence was collected from a female donor with ankylosing spondylitis or in good health (not recorded which). The source material was blood, either unsorted or a sorted T cell fraction (not recorded which). For the CDR3, the DNA is TGTGCCAGCAGCACGGGACAGGGGTTTCATCAGCCCCAGCATTTT. Translation gives CASSTGQGFHQPQHF. The variable domain in full, with the rest retrieved from reference TRBV2 and TRBJ1-5, is EPEVTQTPSHQVTQMGQEVILRCVPISNHLYFYWYRQILGQKVEFLVSFYNNEISEKSEIFDDQFSVERPDGSNFTLKIRSTKLEDSAMYFCASSTGQGFHQPQHFGDGTRLSIL.